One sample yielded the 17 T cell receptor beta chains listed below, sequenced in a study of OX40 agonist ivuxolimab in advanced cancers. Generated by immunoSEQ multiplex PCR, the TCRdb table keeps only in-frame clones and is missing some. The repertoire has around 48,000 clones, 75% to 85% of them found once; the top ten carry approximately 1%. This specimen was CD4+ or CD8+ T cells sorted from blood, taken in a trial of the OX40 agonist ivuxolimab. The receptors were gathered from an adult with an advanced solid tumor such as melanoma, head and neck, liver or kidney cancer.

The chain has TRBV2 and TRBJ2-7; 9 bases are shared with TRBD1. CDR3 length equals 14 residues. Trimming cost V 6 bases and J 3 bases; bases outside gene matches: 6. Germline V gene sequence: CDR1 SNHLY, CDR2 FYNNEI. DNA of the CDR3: TGTGCCAGCAGGCTAGGACAGGGGTACTACGAGCAGTACTTC. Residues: CASRLGQGYYEQYF.

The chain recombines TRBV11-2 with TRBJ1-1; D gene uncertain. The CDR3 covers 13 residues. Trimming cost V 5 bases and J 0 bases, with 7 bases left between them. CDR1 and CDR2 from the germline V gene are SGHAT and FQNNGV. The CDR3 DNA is TGTGCCAGCAGCCGGAATCTGAACACTGAAGCTTTCTTT. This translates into CASSRNLNTEAFF.

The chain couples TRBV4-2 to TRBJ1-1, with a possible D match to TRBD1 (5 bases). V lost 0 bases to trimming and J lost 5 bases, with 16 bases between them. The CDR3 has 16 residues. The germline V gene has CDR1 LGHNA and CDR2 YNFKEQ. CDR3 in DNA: TGTGCCAGCAGCCAAGATTTCGGGGCGCCGTGGACTGAAGCTTTCTTT. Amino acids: CASSQDFGAPWTEAFF.

The CDR3, as DNA: TGTGCCAGCAGCTTGGGTACAGGCAGGGGCGATACGCAGTATTTT. As protein: CASSLGTGRGDTQYF. The J gene is TRBJ2-3, the V gene TRBV5-8, with D possibly matching TRBD1 (6 bases). Germline V gene data show CDR1 as SGHTS and CDR2 as YDEGEE. V was shortened by 0 bases and J by 6 bases, with 14 bases between the two germline ends. The CDR3 spans 15 residues. Filled out from reference TRBV5-8 and TRBJ2-3, the complete variable domain reads EAGVTQSPTHLIKTRGQQATLRCSPISGHTSVYWYQQALGLGLQFLLWYDEGEERNRGNFPPRFSGRQFPNYSSELNVNALELEDSALYLCASSLGTGRGDTQYFGPGTRLTVL.

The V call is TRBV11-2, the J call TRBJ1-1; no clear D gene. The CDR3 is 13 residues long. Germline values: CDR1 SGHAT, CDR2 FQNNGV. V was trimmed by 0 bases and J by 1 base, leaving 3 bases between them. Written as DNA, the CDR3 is TGTGCCAGCAGCTTAGAACCGAACACTGAAGCTTTCTTT. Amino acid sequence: CASSLEPNTEAFF.

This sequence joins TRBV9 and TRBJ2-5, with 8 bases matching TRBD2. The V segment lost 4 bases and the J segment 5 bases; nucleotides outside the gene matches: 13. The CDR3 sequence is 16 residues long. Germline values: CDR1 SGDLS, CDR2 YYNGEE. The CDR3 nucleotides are TGTGCCAGCAGCCCCGGGGGGGTAGAAAGGGCGGAGACCCAGTACTTC. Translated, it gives CASSPGGVERAETQYF.

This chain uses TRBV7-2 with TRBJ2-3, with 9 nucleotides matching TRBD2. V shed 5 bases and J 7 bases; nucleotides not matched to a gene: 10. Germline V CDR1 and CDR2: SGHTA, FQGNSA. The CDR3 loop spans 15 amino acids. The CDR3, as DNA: TGTGCCAGCAGCCCCCGGACTAGCGCCCGGTATACGCAGTATTTT. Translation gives CASSPRTSARYTQYF.

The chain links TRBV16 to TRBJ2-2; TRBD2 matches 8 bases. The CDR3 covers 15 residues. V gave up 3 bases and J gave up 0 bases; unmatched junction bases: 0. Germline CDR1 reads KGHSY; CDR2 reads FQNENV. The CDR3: CASSQRGANTGELFF. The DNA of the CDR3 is TGTGCCAGCAGCCAGCGGGGGGCGAACACCGGGGAGCTGTTTTTT.

In DNA form, the CDR3 reads TGTGCCAGCAGTTTAGGCCTTAGCACAGATACGCAGTATTTT. It translates to CASSLGLSTDTQYF. The rearrangement links TRBV6-5 to TRBJ2-3, with D uncertain. V was shortened by 4 bases and J by 0 bases, with 8 bases between the two germline ends. Looked up from germline, CDR1 is MNHEY and CDR2 is SVGAGI. CDR3 length equals 14 residues.

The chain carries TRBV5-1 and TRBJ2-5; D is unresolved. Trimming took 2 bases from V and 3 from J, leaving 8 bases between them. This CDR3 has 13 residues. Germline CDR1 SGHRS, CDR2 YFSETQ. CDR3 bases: TGCGCCAGCAGCTTTCATGGGGAAGAGACCCAGTACTTC. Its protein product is CASSFHGEETQYF.

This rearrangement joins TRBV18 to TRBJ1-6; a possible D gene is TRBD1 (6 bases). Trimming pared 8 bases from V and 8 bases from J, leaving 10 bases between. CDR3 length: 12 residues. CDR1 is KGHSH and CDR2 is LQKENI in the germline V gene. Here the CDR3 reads CASRTVDSPLHF. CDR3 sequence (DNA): TGTGCCAGCCGGACAGTGGATTCACCCCTCCACTTT.

CDR3 coding DNA: TGTGCCAGCAGCCGAGATAGGGCTAGTGCTGGAAACACCATATATTTT. Amino acids: CASSRDRASAGNTIYF. This rearrangement joins TRBV7-9 to TRBJ1-3; D is undetermined. The germline CDR1 and CDR2 sequences are SEHNR and FQNEAQ (reference sequence). Trimming shortened V by 5 bases and J by 2 bases, and 16 bases separated the two germline ends. The CDR3 has 16 residues.

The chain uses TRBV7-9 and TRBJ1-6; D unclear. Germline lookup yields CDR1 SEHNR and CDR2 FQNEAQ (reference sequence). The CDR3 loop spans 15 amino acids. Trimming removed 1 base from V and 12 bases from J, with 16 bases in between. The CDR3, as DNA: TGTGCCAGCAGCTTAGATCTGGTGGGTGGCAAACCCCTCCACTTT. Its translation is CASSLDLVGGKPLHF.

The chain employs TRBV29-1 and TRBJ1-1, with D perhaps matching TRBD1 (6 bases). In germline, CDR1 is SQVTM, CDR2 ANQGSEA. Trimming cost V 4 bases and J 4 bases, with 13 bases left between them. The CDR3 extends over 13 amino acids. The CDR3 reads CSVVWGRGTEAFF. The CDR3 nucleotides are TGCAGCGTTGTATGGGGGCGCGGCACTGAAGCTTTCTTT.

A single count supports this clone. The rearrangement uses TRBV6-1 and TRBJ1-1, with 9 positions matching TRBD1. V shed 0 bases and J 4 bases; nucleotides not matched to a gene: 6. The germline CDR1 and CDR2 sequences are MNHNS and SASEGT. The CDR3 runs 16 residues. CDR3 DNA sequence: TGTGCCAGCAGTGAAGCGCTTGGACAGGGGTCCACTGAAGCTTTCTTT. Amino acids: CASSEALGQGSTEAFF.

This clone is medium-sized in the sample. This CDR3 reads CASSPRSLLGYEQYF. CDR3 coding DNA: TGTGCCAGCAGTCCTCGATCCCTCCTAGGCTACGAGCAGTACTTC. The chain uses TRBV6-1 and TRBJ2-7; D is unclear. Germline-derived CDR1 and CDR2 are MNHNS and SASEGT. Trimming cost V 5 bases and J 3 bases, with 17 bases left between them. The CDR3 is 15 amino acids.

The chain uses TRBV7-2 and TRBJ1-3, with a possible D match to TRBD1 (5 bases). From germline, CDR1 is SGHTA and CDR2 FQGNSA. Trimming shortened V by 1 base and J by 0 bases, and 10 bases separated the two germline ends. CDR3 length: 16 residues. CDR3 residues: CASSLEGWVSGNTIYF. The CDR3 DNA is TGTGCCAGCAGCTTAGAGGGGTGGGTCTCTGGAAACACCATATATTTT.